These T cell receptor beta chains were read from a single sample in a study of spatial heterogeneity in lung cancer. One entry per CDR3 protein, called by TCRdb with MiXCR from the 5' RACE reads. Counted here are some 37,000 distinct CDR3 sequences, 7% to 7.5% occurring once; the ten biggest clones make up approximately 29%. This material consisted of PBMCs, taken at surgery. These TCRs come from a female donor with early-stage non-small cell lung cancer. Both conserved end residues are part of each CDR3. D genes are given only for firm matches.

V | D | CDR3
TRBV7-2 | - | CASSPGRAGKNEQFF
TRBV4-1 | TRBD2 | CASSQGTSGYNEQFF
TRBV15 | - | CATSRNSLGGTEAFF
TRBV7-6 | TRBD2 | CASSVVAGPYNEQFF
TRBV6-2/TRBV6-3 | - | CASSYPNGPGHPSIKYEQYF
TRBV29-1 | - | CSVAASRGTNEKLFF
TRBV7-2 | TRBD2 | CASSSAYSSGSIQETQYF
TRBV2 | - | CASTTDGGITEAFF
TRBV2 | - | CAIWAGPRGTQYF
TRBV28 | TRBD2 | CASSLPGTWGLADNEQFF
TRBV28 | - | CASSQEYYGYTF
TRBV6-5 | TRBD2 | CASSPGLAGHYEQYF
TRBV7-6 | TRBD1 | CASSPLGQELSYEQYF
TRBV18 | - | CASSPPGAGNTEAFF
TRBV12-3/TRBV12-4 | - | CASSSGQSRRTDTQYF
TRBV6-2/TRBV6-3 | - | CASFRSGANVLTF
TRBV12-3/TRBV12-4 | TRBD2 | CASSPGLAYEQFF
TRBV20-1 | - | CSASPGGGQDQFF
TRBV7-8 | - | CASSLARWGATDTQYF
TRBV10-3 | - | CAISESVGLAGDTQYF
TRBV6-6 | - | CASSYSSRIGNTIYF
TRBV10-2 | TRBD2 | CASSPLAAEYNEQFF
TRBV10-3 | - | CAISGGVSNTGELFF
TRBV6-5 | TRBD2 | CASRLAGGYEQYF
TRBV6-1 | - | CASSALDGNQPQHF
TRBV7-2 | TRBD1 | CASSLNRGRETQYF
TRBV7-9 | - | CASSSTALSTDTQYF
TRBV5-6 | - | CASSLAGGRQFF
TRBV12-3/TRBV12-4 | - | CASSPMGGYETQYF
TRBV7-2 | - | CASSPSSYNEQFF
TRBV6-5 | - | CASSNQVEETQYF
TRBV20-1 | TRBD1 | CSASAGTGGASSYEQYF
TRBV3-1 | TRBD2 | CATISGGSYEQYF
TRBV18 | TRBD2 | CASSQSGSRSNEQFF
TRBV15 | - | CATSRGAQNTEAFF
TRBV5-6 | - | CASSLIGAVDEQFF
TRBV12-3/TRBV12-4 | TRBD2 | CASRTAGAADTQYF
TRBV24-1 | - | CATKIRAFPHYGYTF
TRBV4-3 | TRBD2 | CASSQDPSGRPDTQYF